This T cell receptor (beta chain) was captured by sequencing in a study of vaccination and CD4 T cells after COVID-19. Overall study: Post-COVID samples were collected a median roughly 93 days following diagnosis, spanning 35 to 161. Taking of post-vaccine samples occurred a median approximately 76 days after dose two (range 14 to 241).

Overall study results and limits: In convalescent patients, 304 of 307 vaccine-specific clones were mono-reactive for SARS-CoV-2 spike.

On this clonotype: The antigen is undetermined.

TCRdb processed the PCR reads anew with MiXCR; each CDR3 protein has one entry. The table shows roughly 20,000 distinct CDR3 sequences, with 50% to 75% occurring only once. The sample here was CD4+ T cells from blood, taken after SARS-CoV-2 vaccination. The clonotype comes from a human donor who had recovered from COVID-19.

The CDR3 nucleotides are TGTGCCAGCAGCCGATCCAGGGTGGCGAACACTGAAGCTTTCTTT. Translating gives CASSRSRVANTEAFF. The rearrangement links TRBV25-1 to TRBJ1-1; perhaps TRBD1 as D (5 bases). Germline CDR1 is MGHDK and CDR2 is SYGVNS. CDR3 size: 15 residues. The ends were cut back, 6 bases at V and 1 base at J, with 15 bases in the middle.